Listed below are T cell receptor beta chains from one sample, sequenced in a study of regulatory and conventional T cells in RAG deficiency. Libraries were prepared by immunoSEQ multiplex PCR; TCRdb keeps only in-frame clonotypes and omits some of them. The sample carries several thousand clones, 94% recorded once. These sequences were also reported in another study, on regulatory T cells.

The sequenced sample was CD4+ Tregs sorted from blood. The receptors stem from a human donor in good health. Both conserved end residues are trimmed from each CDR3. Clone size, where shown, is once, few, many, or a class for clones that have expanded.

CDR3: ASSSGRTGTEQF; size: NA; V: TRBV5-6; length: 12
CDR3: ASSQSPNYGYT; size: NA; V: TRBV7-3; length: 11
CDR3: ASSQDREFSGANVLT; size: NA; V: TRBV4-1; length: 15
CDR3: ASSVAPEPTREQY; size: once; V: TRBV9; length: 13
CDR3: ASSLAAGNTEAF; size: NA; V: TRBV7-9; length: 12
CDR3: ASSQGGGGGNLYGYT; size: NA; V: TRBV4-2; length: 15
CDR3: ASSVAAGQATYEQY; size: NA; V: TRBV9; length: 14
CDR3: ASSLVSRDTEAF; size: once; V: TRBV5-1; length: 12
CDR3: ASSQSTVSNQPQH; size: NA; V: TRBV16; length: 13
CDR3: ASSERQRLTNYGYT; size: NA; V: TRBV6-1; length: 14
CDR3: ASSLEGAEGANVLT; size: NA; V: TRBV5-1; length: 14
CDR3: ASRLAGASSYEQY; size: NA; V: TRBV6-1; length: 13
CDR3: ASSDGTGITEAF; size: NA; V: TRBV6-1; length: 12
CDR3: ASSYRGSLDTQY; size: NA; V: TRBV6-6; length: 12
CDR3: ASSFGSGETQY; size: NA; V: TRBV7-2; length: 11
CDR3: ASTLGWGGGISYEQY; size: NA; V: TRBV2; length: 15
CDR3: ASSQRGGRNTEAF; size: NA; V: TRBV4-1; length: 13
CDR3: ASSSSAPGQPYYGYT; size: NA; V: TRBV7-9; length: 15
CDR3: ASSPTRAGGTNEQF; size: NA; V: TRBV7-2; length: 14
CDR3: ASSLARQVGELF; size: NA; V: TRBV5-4; length: 12
CDR3: ASSQGQGSSYNEQF; size: NA; V: TRBV5-4; length: 14
CDR3: ASSQTGGSTEAF; size: NA; V: TRBV7-6; length: 12
CDR3: ASSVGAKMGTNYGYT; size: NA; V: TRBV9; length: 15